This TCR beta chain came from a study of blood T cells in healthy people across ages. The V and J ends lost 4 bases and 3 bases respectively, with 14 bases between them. Germline loops: CDR1 LNHDA, CDR2 SQIVND (reference sequence). The CDR3 runs 15 residues. Per sample, a minimum of 6 million PBMCs were isolated. Samples each yielded at least 6 micrograms of total RNA. Next came a second PCR, run for about 7 to 12 cycles, which used a sample-barcoded 5' primer along with a J-beta primer mix. TCRdb reprocessed the 5' RACE reads via MiXCR and lists one record per CDR3 protein. Found here are around 870,000 distinct CDR3 sequences, under 30% of them singletons; the top ten hold roughly 17%.

The chain couples TRBV19 to TRBJ2-3; D uncertain. The origin of this receptor is a woman older than 75 in good health. Sequencing input: blood. CDR3 sequence (DNA): TGTGCCAGTAGTAGCGGAAGGTTAAGAACAGATACGCAGTATTTT. As protein: CASSSGRLRTDTQYF.